The 17 T cell receptor beta chains in this list originate from one sample, sequenced in a study of early T cells in non-severe SARS-CoV-2 infection. TCRdb used MiXCR to reprocess the 5' RACE reads, holding one entry per CDR3 protein. The data show 35,000 to 40,000 distinct CDR3 sequences, with approximately 5.3% seen just once and roughly 27% held by the top ten. Sequencing was carried out using whole blood. These receptors were obtained from an adult who was a healthcare worker with PCR-confirmed SARS-CoV-2 infection or an uninfected control (not recorded which).

This clonotype was seen only a few times. J is TRBJ2-3 and V is TRBV2; D gene unclear. Trimming cost V 6 bases and J 8 bases, with 12 bases left between them. The V gene's germline CDR1 is SNHLY and CDR2 FYNNEI. CDR3 length: 12 amino acids. In DNA form, the CDR3 reads TGTGCCAGCAGAGGAGAGCCCGGTACGCAGTATTTT. This translates into CASRGEPGTQYF.

This clonotype came up many times. This CDR3 is CASRIRTVYNEQFF. CDR3 DNA sequence: TGTGCCAGCAGAATCCGGACAGTCTACAATGAGCAGTTCTTC. The V and J genes are TRBV27 and TRBJ2-1, with a weak D call TRBD1 (6 bases). Trimming took off 6 bases at V and 3 bases at J, with 12 bases between the two ends. The CDR3 covers 14 residues. The germline V gene has CDR1 MNHEY and CDR2 SMNVEV (reference sequence).

The table lists this clonotype with many counts. This sequence joins TRBV10-3 and TRBJ2-7, with TRBD2 identical over 10 bases. V shed 4 bases and J 3 bases; nucleotides not matched to a gene: 6. CDR1 and CDR2 (germline): ENHRY, SYGVKD. The CDR3 sequence is 15 residues long. The CDR3 protein is CAISGEREGLYEQYF. As DNA, the CDR3 is TGTGCCATCAGTGGGGAGCGGGAGGGCCTCTACGAGCAGTACTTC.

There are many counts of this clonotype. This chain links TRBV7-6 with TRBJ1-4; D call uncertain. The CDR3 sequence is 17 residues long. Trimming left V 5 bases short and J 8 bases short, with 24 bases between. The V gene's germline CDR1 is SGHVS and CDR2 FNYEAQ. CDR3 protein: CASSPSVSTRRVEKLFF. CDR3 DNA: TGTGCCAGCAGCCCTTCAGTTAGTACGCGACGGGTGGAAAAACTGTTTTTT.

This clonotype was picked up many times. This rearrangement joins TRBV5-1 to TRBJ2-7; 8 positions agree with TRBD1. From germline, CDR1 is SGHRS and CDR2 YFSETQ. This CDR3 region has 15 residues. The trim removed 3 bases at V and 6 bases at J, leaving 11 bases unmatched. CDR3 amino acids: CASSSLTGEPLEQYF. Here the CDR3 DNA reads TGCGCCAGCAGCTCACTGACAGGGGAACCCCTCGAGCAGTACTTC.

This clonotype occurred many times. The CDR3 here is CASSEWTREAFF. CDR3 bases: TGTGCCAGCAGTGAATGGACTCGGGAAGCTTTCTTT. V usage is TRBV6-1 and J usage is TRBJ1-1, with unresolved D. The CDR3 runs 12 residues. The V gene's germline CDR1 is MNHNS and CDR2 SASEGT. V dropped 2 bases and J dropped 8 bases, with 9 bases sitting between them.

This clonotype was counted at least ten times. V gene TRBV12-3 or TRBV12-4 combines with J gene TRBJ2-7; D unresolved. CDR3 length: 15 residues. V was shortened by 5 bases and J by 1 base, with 15 bases between the two germline ends. The CDR3 DNA sequence: TGTGCCAGCAGTCTCCTTTCTTTTTCTTCCTACGAGCAGTACTTC. Protein sequence: CASSLLSFSSYEQYF.

This clonotype appeared a few times. V is TRBV29-1 and J is TRBJ2-3; D gene unclear. CDR1 is SQVTM, CDR2 ANQGSEA, per germline. The CDR3 is made up of 13 amino acids. V lost 4 bases and J 2 bases, leaving 10 bases between the germline ends. As DNA, the CDR3 is TGCAGCGTTGTTGGGCGTACCACAGATACGCAGTATTTT. This translates into CSVVGRTTDTQYF.

This clonotype was seen repeatedly, ten times or more. The genes are TRBV7-9 and TRBJ1-2; 8 bases fit TRBD1. Germline V gene lookup returns CDR1 SEHNR and CDR2 FQNEAQ (reference sequence). Germline trimming cut 3 bases from V and 1 base from J; bases unmatched to any gene: 4. The CDR3 covers 15 residues. Here the CDR3 DNA reads TGTGCCAGCAGCTTGACAGGGGAACTTAACTATGGCTACACCTTC. Translating gives CASSLTGELNYGYTF.

The table lists this clonotype with many counts. The rearrangement links TRBV7-3 to TRBJ2-7; 7 nucleotides align to TRBD1. Per the germline V gene, CDR1 is SGHTA and CDR2 is FQGTGA. This CDR3 contains 13 residues. Unmatched junction bases numbered 6, after V lost 5 bases and J lost 5 bases. The DNA for the CDR3 is TGTGCCAGCAGCAACAGACAGGGCCACGAGCAGTACTTC. Translated, it gives CASSNRQGHEQYF.

This clonotype has ten or more counts. This sequence joins TRBV11-2 and TRBJ2-3; 8 bases are a match to TRBD2. This CDR3 has 15 residues. Germline V gene sequence: CDR1 SGHAT, CDR2 FQNNGV. After removal of 2 bases from V and 4 bases from J, the junction contained 5 bases not matched to a gene. The CDR3 DNA follows: TGTGCCAGCAGCTTAAGCGGACTAGCAGCAGATACGCAGTATTTT. It codes for CASSLSGLAADTQYF.

This clonotype occurred a few times. This sequence joins TRBV14 and TRBJ1-2; D may be TRBD1 (5 bases). Germline lookup yields CDR1 SGHDN and CDR2 FVKESK. There are 14 residues in the CDR3. Trimming pared 2 bases from V and 4 bases from J, leaving 11 bases between. This CDR3 is CASSQHGHVYGYTF. The CDR3 nucleotides are TGTGCCAGCAGCCAACACGGACATGTCTATGGCTACACCTTC.

This clonotype was counted many times. The chain is built from TRBV5-4 and TRBJ1-4; TRBD1 matches 11 bases. Germline V lookup: CDR1 SGHNT, CDR2 YYREEE (reference sequence). V shed 4 bases, J shed 8 bases, and the junction held 7 bases outside the gene matches. This CDR3 has 15 residues. The CDR3 DNA is TGTGCCAGCAGCCCAGGGACAGGGGGAGAGGAAAAACTGTTTTTT. Its translation: CASSPGTGGEEKLFF.

This clonotype was detected many times. The chain links TRBV5-1 to TRBJ1-5; possibly TRBD1 for D (6 bases). Looked up from germline, CDR1 is SGHRS and CDR2 is YFSETQ. Trimming pared 2 bases from V and 5 bases from J, leaving 14 bases between. CDR3 length equals 15 residues. CDR3 protein: CASSFAPGGDQPQHF. CDR3 DNA: TGCGCCAGCAGCTTTGCCCCGGGGGGCGATCAGCCCCAGCATTTT.

This clonotype was observed at least ten times. This chain connects TRBV7-6 to TRBJ2-3; D uncertain. Trimming shortened V by 2 bases and J by 6 bases, and 21 bases separated the two germline ends. From germline, CDR1 is SGHVS and CDR2 FNYEAQ. The CDR3 contains 17 residues. CDR3 residues: CASSLRVPGGSADTQYF. CDR3 nucleotides: TGTGCCAGCAGCTTAAGGGTACCGGGCGGCTCGGCGGATACGCAGTATTTT.

This clonotype was recorded at least ten times. V is TRBV18 and J is TRBJ2-1, with TRBD2 identical over 13 bases. V lost 3 bases and J lost 2; bases outside the gene matches: 7. The germline V gene encodes CDR1 KGHSH and CDR2 LQKENI. The CDR3 has 18 residues. The CDR3 is CASSPSGTSGGAYNEQFF. The CDR3 DNA follows: TGTGCCAGCTCACCCTCCGGTACTAGCGGGGGGGCCTACAATGAGCAGTTCTTC.

In its sample, this clonotype was seen a few times. The V gene is TRBV4-3, the J gene TRBJ1-2, with 7 positions matching TRBD1. V dropped 4 bases and J dropped 6; count of bases not matched to a gene: 11. The germline gives CDR1 LGHNA, CDR2 YSLEER. CDR3 size: 15 residues. The CDR3 DNA reads TGCGCCAGCAGCCCGGCGGGAGGGGGCGCGGATGGCTACACCTTC. Its translation is CASSPAGGGADGYTF.